This T cell receptor beta chain was recovered during a study of shared clonotypes between healthy human individuals. Findings and caveats of the study: Relative to memory subsets, naive subsets generally showed larger estimated richness.

Note on this clone: No antigen is known for it.

The CDR3 totals 15 residues. Germline V gives CDR1 SGHTA, CDR2 FQGNSA. The V and J ends lost 4 bases and 2 bases, in that order; junction bases with no gene match: 2. Genomic DNA per cell subset filled all wells of several immunoSEQ plates. Sequenced by immunoSEQ multiplex PCR; TCRdb stores in-frame clones only, minus some. The sample holds about 1.5 million clones, around 97% seen once. The sequenced sample was naive CD4+ T cells sorted from blood. The subset denotes: CD45RA+ positively selected. This chain uses TRBV7-2 with TRBJ2-1; 10 bases match TRBD2. The sequence was collected from a man between 25 and 39 years old in good health. CDR3: CASSYTSGTYNEQFF. In nucleotides, the CDR3 is TGTGCCAGCAGCTACACTAGCGGGACCTACAATGAGCAGTTCTTC.